A selection of T cell receptor beta chains follows, all from one sample in a study of control samples from healthy donors and cancer patients. Sequenced by immunoSEQ multiplex PCR; TCRdb stores in-frame clones only, minus some. The sample includes 100,000 to 150,000 clones, 85% to 95% of them seen just once. Source material: PBMCs. The receptors were sampled from a man aged 80 or over with head and neck cancer. Both conserved end residues are part of each CDR3. D genes are given only for firm matches. Clone size, where shown, is once, few, many, or a class for clones that have expanded.

.	.	TRBJ2-7	TRBV5-1	CASSWAPNLSYEQYF	TGCGCCAGCAGCTGGGCCCCCAACCTCTCCTACGAGCAGTACTTC
.	TRBD1	TRBJ2-1	TRBV18	CASSPPGGNEQFF	TGTGCCAGCTCACCCCCAGGGGGCAATGAGCAGTTCTTC
.	.	TRBJ1-5	TRBV7-5	CVRSLTVRRVRDQPQHF	TGTGTCAGAAGCTTAACGGTAAGGCGGGTAAGAGATCAGCCCCAGCATTTT
.	.	TRBJ2-7	TRBV6-5	CASSYSTMGGYEQYF	TGTGCCAGCAGTTACTCGACTATGGGCGGATACGAGCAGTACTTC
.	.	TRBJ2-5	TRBV2	CASTMEGETQYF	TGTGCCAGCACCATGGAAGGGGAGACCCAGTACTTC
.	.	TRBJ1-2	TRBV5-1	CASSPHHYGYTF	TGCGCCAGCAGCCCTCACCACTATGGCTACACCTTC
.	.	TRBJ1-1	TRBV7-8	CASSPRAGALNTEAFF	TGTGCCAGCAGCCCCCGGGCAGGGGCCTTGAACACTGAAGCTTTCTTT
.	TRBD1	TRBJ2-1	TRBV19	CATQGQVDGEQFF	TGTGCCACCCAGGGACAGGTCGACGGTGAGCAGTTCTTC
once	.	TRBJ2-3	TRBV6-2/TRBV6-3	CASSYGPRARRTDTQYF	TGTGCCAGCAGTTACGGTCCCCGGGCCAGGCGAACAGATACGCAGTATTTT
.	TRBD1	TRBJ1-1	TRBV15	CATSRPPGGTGGTEAFF	TGTGCCACCAGCAGACCACCAGGGGGCACGGGGGGCACTGAAGCTTTCTTT
.	.	TRBJ1-3	TRBV29-1	CSVATEYQGGYF	TGCAGCGTCGCAACCGAATACCAAGGTGGTTATTTT
once	TRBD1	TRBJ1-2	TRBV7-2	CASSLVSGGGNYGYTF	TGTGCCAGCAGCTTAGTGTCAGGGGGCGGTAACTATGGCTACACCTTC
.	.	TRBJ1-2	TRBV6-5	CASSYLGGGGHGYTF	TGTGCCAGCAGTTACTTGGGTGGGGGCGGCCATGGCTACACCTTC
.	TRBD2	TRBJ2-5	TRBV2	CASIDERGNGETQYF	TGTGCCAGCATCGACGAGCGGGGGAACGGGGAGACCCAGTACTTC
.	TRBD2	TRBJ2-1	TRBV9	CASSVAASGYNEQFF	TGTGCCAGCAGCGTAGCGGCTAGCGGCTACAATGAGCAGTTCTTC